This entry concerns a single TCR beta chain. Its antigen is still unknown. Naive CD8 cells lacked CD45RO, underwent positive selection for CCR7 and left out terminally differentiated effector memory CD45RA+ cells. These data come from a study of shared clonotypes between healthy human individuals. Study-wide results and limits: Clonotypes which were not shared had lower generation probabilities than clonotypes that all four donors shared.

This CDR3 has 14 residues. The germline V gene has CDR1 SQVTM and CDR2 ANQGSEA. With 5 bases clipped from V and 4 bases from J, the junction kept 9 bases outside the gene matches. The method was immunoSEQ multiplex PCR; TCRdb's version includes in-frame clones alone and lacks a portion of them. The repertoire has nearly 2 million clones, about 95% of them found once; the top ten carry 1% to 1.5%. The sequencing sample was made of naive CD8+ T cells sorted from blood. J is TRBJ2-7 and V is TRBV29-1, with 9 nucleotides matching TRBD1. This sequence was found in a man younger than 35 in good health. CDR3 amino acids: CSVIKPGQGYEQYF. The CDR3 coding sequence is TGCAGCGTTATCAAACCGGGACAGGGTTACGAGCAGTACTTC.